This TCR beta chain is drawn from a study of OX40 agonist ivuxolimab in advanced cancers. Study results and caveats: CD8+ T cells were the subset that, on average, had more expanded clones than CD4+.

Autoimmune disease history or systemic immunosuppression meant exclusion. TCRdb's table, derived via immunoSEQ multiplex PCR, lists solely in-frame clones and lacks some. The repertoire includes about 49,000 clones, roughly 79% of them detected once, and 5.5% to 7% sits in the top ten. The V gene's germline CDR1 is LNHDA and CDR2 SQIVND (reference sequence). This CDR3 is 15 amino acids long. V dropped 0 bases and J dropped 3 bases, with 12 bases sitting between them. Comment on this clone: The antigen remains unidentified.

This sequence was found in an adult with an advanced solid tumor such as melanoma, head and neck, liver or kidney cancer. The chain recombines TRBV19 with TRBJ2-7; tentative D call: TRBD1 (5 bases). The specimen was CD4+ or CD8+ T cells sorted from blood, collected in a trial of the OX40 agonist ivuxolimab. The CDR3 loop is CASSIESGRDYEQYF. The CDR3 DNA reads as TGTGCCAGTAGTATAGAGTCGGGCAGGGACTACGAGCAGTACTTC.